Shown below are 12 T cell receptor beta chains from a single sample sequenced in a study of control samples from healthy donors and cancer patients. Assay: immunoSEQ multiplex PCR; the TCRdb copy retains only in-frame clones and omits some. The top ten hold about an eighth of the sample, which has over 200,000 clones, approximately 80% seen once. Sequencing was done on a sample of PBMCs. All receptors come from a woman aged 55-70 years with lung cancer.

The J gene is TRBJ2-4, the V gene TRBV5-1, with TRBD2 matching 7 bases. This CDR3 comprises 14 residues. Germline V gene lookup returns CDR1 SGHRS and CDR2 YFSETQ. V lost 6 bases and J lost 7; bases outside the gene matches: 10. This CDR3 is CASTLEGGVNIQYF. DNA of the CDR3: TGCGCCAGCACCCTCGAGGGAGGGGTTAACATTCAGTACTTC.

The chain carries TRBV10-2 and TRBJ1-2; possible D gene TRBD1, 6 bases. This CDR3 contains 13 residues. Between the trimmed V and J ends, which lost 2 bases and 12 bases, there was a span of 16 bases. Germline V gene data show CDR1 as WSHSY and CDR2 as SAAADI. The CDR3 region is CASSEGGGTSDTF. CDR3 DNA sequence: TGCGCCAGCAGTGAGGGAGGGGGAACGAGCGACACCTTC.

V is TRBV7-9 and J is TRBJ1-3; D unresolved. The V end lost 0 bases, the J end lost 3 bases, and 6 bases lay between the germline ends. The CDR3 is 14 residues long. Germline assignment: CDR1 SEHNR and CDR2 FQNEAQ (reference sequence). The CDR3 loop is CASSLASGGNTIYF. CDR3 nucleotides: TGTGCCAGCAGCTTAGCCAGCGGTGGAAACACCATATATTTT. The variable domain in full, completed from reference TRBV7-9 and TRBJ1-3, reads DTGVSQNPRHKITKRGQNVTFRCDPISEHNRLYWYRQTLGQGPEFLTYFQNEAQLEKSRLLSDRFSAERPKGSFSTLEIQRTEQGDSAMYLCASSLASGGNTIYFGEGSWLTVV.

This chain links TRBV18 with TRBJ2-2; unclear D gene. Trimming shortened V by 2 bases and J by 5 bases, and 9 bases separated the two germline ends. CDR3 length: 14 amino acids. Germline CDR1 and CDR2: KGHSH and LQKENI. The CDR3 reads CASSPSRETGELFF. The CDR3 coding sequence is TGTGCCAGCTCACCATCCCGAGAAACCGGGGAGCTGTTTTTT.

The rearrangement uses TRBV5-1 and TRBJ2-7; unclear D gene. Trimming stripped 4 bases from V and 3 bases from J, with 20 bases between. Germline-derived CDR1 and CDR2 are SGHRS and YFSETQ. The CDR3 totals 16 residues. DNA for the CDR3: TGCGCCAGCAGCCCCGACCCGGCAGCCCTAAGCTACGAGCAGTACTTC. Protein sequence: CASSPDPAALSYEQYF. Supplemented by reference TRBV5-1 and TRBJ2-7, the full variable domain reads KAGVTQTPRYLIKTRGQQVTLSCSPISGHRSVSWYQQTPGQGLQFLFEYFSETQRNKGNFPGRFSGRQFSNSRSEMNVSTLELGDSALYLCASSPDPAALSYEQYFGPGTRLTVT.

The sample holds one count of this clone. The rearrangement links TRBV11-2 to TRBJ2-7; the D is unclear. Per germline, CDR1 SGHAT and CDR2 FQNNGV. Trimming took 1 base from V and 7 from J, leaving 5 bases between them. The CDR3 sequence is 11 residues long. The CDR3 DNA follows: TGTGCCAGCAGCTTAGTCAGAGAGCAGTACTTC. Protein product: CASSLVREQYF.

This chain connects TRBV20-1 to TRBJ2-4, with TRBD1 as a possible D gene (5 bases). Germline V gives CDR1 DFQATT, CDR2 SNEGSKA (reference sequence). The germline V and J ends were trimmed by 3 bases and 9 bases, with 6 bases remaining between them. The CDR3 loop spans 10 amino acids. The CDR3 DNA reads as TGCAGTGCTAGTGGGGCCATTCAGTACTTC. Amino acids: CSASGAIQYF.

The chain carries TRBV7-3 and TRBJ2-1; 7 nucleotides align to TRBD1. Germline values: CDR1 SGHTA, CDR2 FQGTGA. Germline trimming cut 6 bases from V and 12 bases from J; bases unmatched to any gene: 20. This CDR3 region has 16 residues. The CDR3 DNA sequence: TGTGCCAGCAGTCTCGATGGACAGGTCTCCCCCGGACGGCAGTTCTTC. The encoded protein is CASSLDGQVSPGRQFF.

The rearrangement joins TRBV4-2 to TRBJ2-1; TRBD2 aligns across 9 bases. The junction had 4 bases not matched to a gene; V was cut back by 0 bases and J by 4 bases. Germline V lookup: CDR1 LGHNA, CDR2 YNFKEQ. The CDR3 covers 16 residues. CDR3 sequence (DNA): TGTGCCAGCAGCCAAGAGGCCAGCGGGGGGTACAATGAGCAGTTCTTC. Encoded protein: CASSQEASGGYNEQFF.

CDR3 sequence reads: CASSPTGGVSYNEQFF. As DNA, the CDR3 is TGTGCCAGTAGTCCGACAGGGGGGGTCTCCTACAATGAGCAGTTCTTC. The chain joins TRBV19 to TRBJ2-1, with 9 bases aligning to TRBD1. The CDR3 is made up of 16 amino acids. J was trimmed by 0 bases and V by 5 bases; bases with no gene match: 5. The germline V gene has CDR1 LNHDA and CDR2 SQIVND (reference sequence).

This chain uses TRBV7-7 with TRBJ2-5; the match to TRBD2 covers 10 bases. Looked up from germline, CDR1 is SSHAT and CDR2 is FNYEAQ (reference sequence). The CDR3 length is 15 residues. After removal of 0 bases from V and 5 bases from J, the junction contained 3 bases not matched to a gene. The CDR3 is CASSLALGLAETQYF. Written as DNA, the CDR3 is TGTGCCAGCAGCTTAGCCCTGGGACTAGCGGAGACCCAGTACTTC. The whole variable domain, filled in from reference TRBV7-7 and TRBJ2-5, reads GAGVSQSPRYKVTKRGQDVTLRCDPISSHATLYWYQQALGQGPEFLTYFNYEAQPDKSGLPSDRFSAERPEGSISTLTIQRTEQRDSAMYRCASSLALGLAETQYFGPGTRLLVL.

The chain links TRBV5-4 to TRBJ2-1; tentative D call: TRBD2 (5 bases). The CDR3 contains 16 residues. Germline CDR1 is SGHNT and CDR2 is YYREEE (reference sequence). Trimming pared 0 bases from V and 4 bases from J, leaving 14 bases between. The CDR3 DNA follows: TGTGCCAGCAGCTTGGACCGGACTCCGGTTTACAATGAGCAGTTCTTC. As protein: CASSLDRTPVYNEQFF.